A selection of T cell receptor beta chains follows, all from one sample in a study of OX40 agonist ivuxolimab in advanced cancers. Profiling relied on immunoSEQ multiplex PCR, and the TCRdb table lists in-frame clones only, not all of them. The sample has approximately 39,000 clones, under 85% seen once; the top ten hold 8.5% to 14%. Here the sequenced sample was CD4+ or CD8+ T cells sorted from blood, taken in a trial of the OX40 agonist ivuxolimab. The receptors were sampled from an adult with an advanced solid tumor such as melanoma, head and neck, liver or kidney cancer. Each CDR3 is given with its conserved first and last residue. D genes are given only for firm matches. The listing skips clone size in some rows; elsewhere it reads once, few, many or a size class.

>TRBV7-3|.|TRBJ2-3|.
CASSLDYTDTQYF
TGTGCCAGCAGCTTAGACTACACAGATACGCAGTATTTT
>TRBV19|.|TRBJ1-5|TRBD1
CASSPDRVNQPQHF
TGTGCCAGTAGTCCAGACAGGGTCAATCAGCCCCAGCATTTT
>TRBV28|.|TRBJ1-6|TRBD1
CASSGTGTFYYNSPLHF
TGTGCCAGCAGTGGGACAGGGACCTTCTATTATAATTCACCCCTCCACTTT
>TRBV28|.|TRBJ1-2|.
CASSYAAIYGYTF
TGTGCCAGCAGTTACGCGGCGATCTATGGCTACACCTTC
>TRBV5-4|.|TRBJ1-1|.
CASSLWGRTEAFF
TGTGCCAGCAGCTTATGGGGCCGCACTGAAGCTTTCTTT
>TRBV6-5|.|TRBJ1-5|.
CASSYQGGSNQPQHF
TGTGCCAGCAGTTACCAGGGAGGGAGCAATCAGCCCCAGCATTTT
>TRBV5-1|.|TRBJ1-2|.
CASRSQGTDPGGYTF
TGCGCCAGTAGAAGTCAGGGGACGGACCCGGGGGGCTACACCTTC
>TRBV6-1|.|TRBJ1-1|.
CASSFLQRDTEAFF
TGTGCCAGCAGTTTCTTACAAAGGGACACTGAAGCTTTCTTT
>TRBV7-3|.|TRBJ2-2|.
CASSLRGGGTGELFF
TGTGCCAGCAGCTTAAGAGGGGGTGGCACCGGGGAGCTGTTTTTT
>TRBV30|once|TRBJ2-7|.
CAWRTGLMHYEQYF
TGTGCCTGGAGAACGGGACTCATGCACTACGAGCAGTACTTC
>TRBV5-1|.|TRBJ2-3|TRBD1
CASSLSATGGTDTQYF
TGCGCCAGCAGCTTATCTGCGACAGGGGGGACAGATACGCAGTATTTT
>TRBV19|.|TRBJ1-1|TRBD1
CASRRQGPNTEAFF
TGTGCCAGTAGAAGACAGGGGCCGAACACTGAAGCTTTCTTT
>TRBV6-5|.|TRBJ1-1|.
CASRPDATGTEAFF
TGTGCCAGCAGACCCGACGCGACCGGCACTGAAGCTTTCTTT
>TRBV28|.|TRBJ1-2|TRBD1
CASSLGDRVYGYTF
TGTGCCAGCAGTTTGGGAGACAGGGTCTATGGCTACACCTTC
>TRBV11-2|.|TRBJ1-2|.
CASSIEGRAHGYTF
TGTGCCAGCAGTATTGAGGGCAGGGCTCATGGCTACACCTTC
>TRBV2|.|TRBJ2-3|.
CASSEGRGLSTDTQYF
TGTGCCAGCAGTGAAGGCAGAGGGCTTAGCACAGATACGCAGTATTTT
>TRBV6-1|few|TRBJ2-7|.
CASSPSYSYEQYF
TGTGCCAGCAGTCCAAGTTACAGTTACGAGCAGTACTTC
>TRBV5-1|.|TRBJ2-3|.
CASSPEPAGATDTQYF
TGCGCCAGCAGCCCCGAGCCCGCGGGGGCCACAGATACGCAGTATTTT
>TRBV7-2|.|TRBJ2-1|.
CASSLGQTSLISYNEQFF
TGTGCCAGCAGCTTAGGACAGACCAGCCTTATCTCCTACAATGAGCAGTTCTTC
>TRBV2|.|TRBJ1-1|.
CASRNRVGNTEAFF
TGTGCCAGCAGAAACCGAGTAGGGAACACTGAAGCTTTCTTT
>TRBV5-5|once|TRBJ2-1|TRBD2
CASRLGGDYNEQFF
TGTGCCAGCCGTCTCGGGGGGGACTACAATGAGCAGTTCTTC
>TRBV5-1|.|TRBJ2-3|.
CASSSQDTSGADTQYF
TGCGCCAGCAGCTCGCAGGACACCTCGGGGGCAGATACGCAGTATTTT
>TRBV29-1|.|TRBJ2-1|TRBD1
CSVYDRGFSYNEQFF
TGCAGCGTTTACGACAGGGGGTTCTCCTACAATGAGCAGTTCTTC
>TRBV23-1|.|TRBJ1-1|.
CASSHRGQMNTEAFF
TGCGCCAGCAGTCACCGCGGACAGATGAACACTGAAGCTTTCTTT
>TRBV7-9|.|TRBJ2-7|.
CASSFRQTYEQYF
TGTGCCAGCAGTTTTAGACAGACCTACGAGCAGTACTTC
>TRBV7-9|.|TRBJ2-5|TRBD2
CASSSGLAGGPRETQYF
TGTGCCAGCAGCTCGGGACTAGCGGGGGGGCCCCGAGAGACCCAGTACTTC
>TRBV2|.|TRBJ1-1|.
CASSEPGVIRAFF
TGTGCCAGCAGTGAACCGGGAGTGATACGGGCTTTCTTT
>TRBV21-1|.|TRBJ1-1|.
CASSNQNTEAFF
TGTGCCAGCAGCAACCAGAACACTGAAGCTTTCTTT
>TRBV11-3|.|TRBJ2-3|TRBD2
CASSTGTSELYF
TGTGCCAGCAGCACCGGGACTAGCGAGCTATATTTT
>TRBV2|.|TRBJ2-7|TRBD1
CASFTGVSSYEQYF
TGTGCCAGCTTTACAGGGGTCAGCTCCTACGAGCAGTACTTC
>TRBV7-6|.|TRBJ2-2|.
CASSPQGYGELFF
TGTGCCAGCAGCCCCCAGGGTTACGGGGAGCTGTTTTTT
>TRBV5-1|.|TRBJ2-7|.
CASSLETAYFEQYF
TGCGCCAGCAGCTTGGAAACAGCGTACTTCGAGCAGTACTTC
>TRBV6-5|.|TRBJ1-3|.
CASSYKRISGNTIYF
TGTGCCAGCAGTTATAAGCGGATCTCTGGAAACACCATATATTTT
>TRBV6-5|few|TRBJ2-2|TRBD1
CASSSSGGGTGELFF
TGTGCCAGCAGTTCTTCAGGGGGCGGCACCGGGGAGCTGTTTTTT
>TRBV5-8|.|TRBJ2-1|.
CASPRGIEQFF
TGTGCCAGCCCCAGGGGAATTGAGCAGTTCTTC
>TRBV9|.|TRBJ1-1|.
CASSDGRGTEAFF
TGTGCCAGCAGCGATGGCAGGGGCACTGAAGCTTTCTTT
>TRBV29-1|.|TRBJ2-7|TRBD2
CSALADYYEQYF
TGCAGCGCTCTAGCGGACTACTACGAGCAGTACTTC
>TRBV30|.|TRBJ1-1|.
CAWTPETGAFF
TGTGCCTGGACCCCCGAGACCGGAGCTTTCTTT
>TRBV6-1|.|TRBJ1-5|.
CASSDSSRTASNQPQHF
TGTGCCAGCAGTGATTCAAGCCGGACGGCCAGCAATCAGCCCCAGCATTTT
>TRBV6-4|.|TRBJ2-1|.
CASSDSRPPFFYNEQFF
TGTGCCAGCAGTGACTCGAGACCACCTTTTTTCTACAATGAGCAGTTCTTC